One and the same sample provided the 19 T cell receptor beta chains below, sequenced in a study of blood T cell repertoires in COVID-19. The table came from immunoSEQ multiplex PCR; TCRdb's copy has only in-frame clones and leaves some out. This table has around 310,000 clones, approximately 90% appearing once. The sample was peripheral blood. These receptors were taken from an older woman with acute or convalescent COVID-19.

The CDR3 DNA sequence: TGTGCCAGCAGTCTGGGGAGGCCAACTAATGAAAAACTGTTTTTT. Encoded protein: CASSLGRPTNEKLFF. The chain recombines TRBV6-4 with TRBJ1-4; no clear D. Trimming left V 5 bases short and J 0 bases short, with 10 bases between. Germline V lookup: CDR1 MRHNA, CDR2 SNTAGT. CDR3 length: 15 residues.

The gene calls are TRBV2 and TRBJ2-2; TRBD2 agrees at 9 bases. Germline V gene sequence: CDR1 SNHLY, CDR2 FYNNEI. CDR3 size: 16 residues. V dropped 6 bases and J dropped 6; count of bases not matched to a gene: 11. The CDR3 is CASSAAGGGAPGELFF. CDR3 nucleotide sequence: TGTGCCAGCAGCGCCGCGGGCGGGGGGGCCCCCGGGGAGCTGTTTTTT.

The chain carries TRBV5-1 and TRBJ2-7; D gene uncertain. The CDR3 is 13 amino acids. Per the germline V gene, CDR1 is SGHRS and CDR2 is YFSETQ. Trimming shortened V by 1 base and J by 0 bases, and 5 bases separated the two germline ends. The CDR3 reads CASSLTNSYEQYF. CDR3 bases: TGCGCCAGCAGCTTGACAAACTCCTACGAGCAGTACTTC.

The CDR3 loop is CASSKVGYRDRGYSPLHF. CDR3 in DNA: TGTGCCAGCAGCAAAGTGGGGTACCGGGACAGGGGATATTCACCCCTCCACTTT. The genes are TRBV21-1 and TRBJ1-6; no DNA check was done on the table's D call, TRBD1. TRBV21-1 is noted as a pseudogene. This CDR3 has 18 amino acids.

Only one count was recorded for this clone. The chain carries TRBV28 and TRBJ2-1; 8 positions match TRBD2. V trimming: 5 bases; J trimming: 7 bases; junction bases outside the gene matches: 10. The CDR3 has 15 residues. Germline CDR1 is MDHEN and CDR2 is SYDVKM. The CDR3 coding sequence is TGTGCCAGCAGTCTCTATAGCGGGATCGGGAATGAGCAGTTCTTC. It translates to CASSLYSGIGNEQFF.

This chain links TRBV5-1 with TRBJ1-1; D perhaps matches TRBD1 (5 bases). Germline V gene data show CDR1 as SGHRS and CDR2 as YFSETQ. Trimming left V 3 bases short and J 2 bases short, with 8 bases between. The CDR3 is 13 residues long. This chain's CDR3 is CASSSTVNTEAFF. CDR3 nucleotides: TGCGCCAGCAGCTCGACAGTTAACACTGAAGCTTTCTTT.

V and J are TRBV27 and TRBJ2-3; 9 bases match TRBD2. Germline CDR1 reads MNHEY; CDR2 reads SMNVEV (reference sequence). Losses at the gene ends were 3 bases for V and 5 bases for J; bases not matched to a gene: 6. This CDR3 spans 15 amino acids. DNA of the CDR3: TGTGCCAGCAGTTTTCTGCGGGAGGGCGGAGATACGCAGTATTTT. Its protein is CASSFLREGGDTQYF.

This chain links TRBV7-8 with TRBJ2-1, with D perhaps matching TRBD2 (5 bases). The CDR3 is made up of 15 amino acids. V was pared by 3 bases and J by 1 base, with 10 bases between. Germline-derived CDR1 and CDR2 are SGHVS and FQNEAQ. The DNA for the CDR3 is TGTGCCAGCAGCTTCTTGGCGGGTTCCTACAATGAGCAGTTCTTC. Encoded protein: CASSFLAGSYNEQFF.

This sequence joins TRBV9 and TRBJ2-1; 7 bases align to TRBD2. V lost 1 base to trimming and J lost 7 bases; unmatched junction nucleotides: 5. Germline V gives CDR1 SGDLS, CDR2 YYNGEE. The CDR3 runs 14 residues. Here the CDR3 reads CASSVTSANNEQFF. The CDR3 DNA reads TGTGCCAGCAGCGTAACTAGCGCGAATAATGAGCAGTTCTTC.

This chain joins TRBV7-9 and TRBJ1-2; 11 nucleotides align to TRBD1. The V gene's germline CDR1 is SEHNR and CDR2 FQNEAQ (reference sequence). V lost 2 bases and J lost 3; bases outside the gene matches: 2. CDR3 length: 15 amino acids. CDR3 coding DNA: TGTGCCAGCAGCTTACCGGGACAGGGGGACTATGGCTACACCTTC. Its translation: CASSLPGQGDYGYTF. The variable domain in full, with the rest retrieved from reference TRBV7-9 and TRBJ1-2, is DTGVSQNPRHKITKRGQNVTFRCDPISEHNRLYWYRQTLGQGPEFLTYFQNEAQLEKSRLLSDRFSAERPKGSFSTLEIQRTEQGDSAMYLCASSLPGQGDYGYTFGSGTRLTVV.

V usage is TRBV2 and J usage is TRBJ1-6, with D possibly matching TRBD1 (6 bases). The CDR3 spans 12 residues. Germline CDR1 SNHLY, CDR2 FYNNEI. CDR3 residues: CASWEGGSPLHF. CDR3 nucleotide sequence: TGTGCGAGTTGGGAGGGGGGATCACCCCTCCACTTT.

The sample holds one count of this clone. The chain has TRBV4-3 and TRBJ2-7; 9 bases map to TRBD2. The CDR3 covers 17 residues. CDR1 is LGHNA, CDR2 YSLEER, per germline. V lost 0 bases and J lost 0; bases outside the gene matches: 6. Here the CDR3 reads CASSQEFEAGGSYEQYF. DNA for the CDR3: TGCGCCAGCAGCCAAGAATTCGAAGCGGGGGGCTCCTACGAGCAGTACTTC.

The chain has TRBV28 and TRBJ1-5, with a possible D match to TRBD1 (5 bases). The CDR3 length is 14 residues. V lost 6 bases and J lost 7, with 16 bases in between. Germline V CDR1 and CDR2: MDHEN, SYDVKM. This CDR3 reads CASRDPGTPQPQHF. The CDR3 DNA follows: TGTGCCAGCAGAGACCCCGGGACTCCCCAGCCCCAGCATTTT.

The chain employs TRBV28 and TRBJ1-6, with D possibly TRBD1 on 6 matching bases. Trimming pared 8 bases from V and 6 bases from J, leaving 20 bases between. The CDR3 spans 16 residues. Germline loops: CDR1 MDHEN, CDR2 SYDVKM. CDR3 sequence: CASLNGGAGSNSPLHF. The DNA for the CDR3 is TGTGCCAGCCTGAATGGGGGGGCGGGCTCTAATTCACCCCTCCACTTT.

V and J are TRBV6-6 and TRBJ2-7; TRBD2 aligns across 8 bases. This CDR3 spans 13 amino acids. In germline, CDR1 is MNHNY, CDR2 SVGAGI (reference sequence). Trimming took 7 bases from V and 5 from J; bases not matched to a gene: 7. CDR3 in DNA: TGTGCCAGCAAACCCGGGGGGGGAGACGAGCAGTACTTC. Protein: CASKPGGGDEQYF.

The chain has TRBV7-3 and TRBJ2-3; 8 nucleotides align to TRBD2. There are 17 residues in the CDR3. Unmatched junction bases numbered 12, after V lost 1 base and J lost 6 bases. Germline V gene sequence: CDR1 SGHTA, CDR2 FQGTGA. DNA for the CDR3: TGTGCCAGCAGCTTAAAAGGCCCGGGGGGGGTCCGGGATACGCAGTATTTT. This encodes CASSLKGPGGVRDTQYF.

The DNA of the CDR3 is TGTGCCAGCAGTTTTTCCCTATGGGGGGTCCCTAGCAATCAGCCCCAGCATTTT. It codes for CASSFSLWGVPSNQPQHF. This chain links TRBV28 with TRBJ1-5; D is possibly TRBD1 (5 bases). Germline values: CDR1 MDHEN, CDR2 SYDVKM. The CDR3 is 18 amino acids. V lost 3 bases and J lost 0, with 18 bases in between.

CDR3 sequence (DNA): TGTGCCAGCAGCCCCTCCAGACTAGCGGGAGACAATGAGCAGTTCTTC. It yields the protein CASSPSRLAGDNEQFF. This chain uses TRBV2 with TRBJ2-1; 12 bases align to TRBD2. J was trimmed by 5 bases and V by 6 bases; bases with no gene match: 8. The germline V gene has CDR1 SNHLY and CDR2 FYNNEI. There are 16 residues in the CDR3.

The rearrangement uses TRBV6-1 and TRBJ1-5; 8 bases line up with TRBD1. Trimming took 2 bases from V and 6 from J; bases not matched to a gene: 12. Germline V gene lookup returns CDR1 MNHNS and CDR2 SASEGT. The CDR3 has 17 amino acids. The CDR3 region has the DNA TGTGCCAGCAGTGAATCAGGCAGGGGGCGCGTCAGTCAGCCCCAGCATTTT. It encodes CASSESGRGRVSQPQHF.